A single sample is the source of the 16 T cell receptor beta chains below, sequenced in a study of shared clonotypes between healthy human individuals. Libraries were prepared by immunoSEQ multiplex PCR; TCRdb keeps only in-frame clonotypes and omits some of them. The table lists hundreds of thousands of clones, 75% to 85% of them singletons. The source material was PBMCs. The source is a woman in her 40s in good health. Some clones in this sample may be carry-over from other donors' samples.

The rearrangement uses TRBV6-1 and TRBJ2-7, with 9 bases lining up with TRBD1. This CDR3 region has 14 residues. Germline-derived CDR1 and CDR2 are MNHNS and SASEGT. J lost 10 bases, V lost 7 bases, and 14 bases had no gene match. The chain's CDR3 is CASILGGDREQQYF. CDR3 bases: TGTGCCAGCATCCTAGGGGGGGACAGGGAACAACAGTACTTC.

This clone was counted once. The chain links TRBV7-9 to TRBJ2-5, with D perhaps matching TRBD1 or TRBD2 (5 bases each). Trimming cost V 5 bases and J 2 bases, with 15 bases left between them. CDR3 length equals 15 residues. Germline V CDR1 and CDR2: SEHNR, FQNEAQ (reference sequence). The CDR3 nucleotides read TGTGCCAGCAGCCCGGGACCGGAGGTACAAGAGACCCAGTACTTC. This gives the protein CASSPGPEVQETQYF.

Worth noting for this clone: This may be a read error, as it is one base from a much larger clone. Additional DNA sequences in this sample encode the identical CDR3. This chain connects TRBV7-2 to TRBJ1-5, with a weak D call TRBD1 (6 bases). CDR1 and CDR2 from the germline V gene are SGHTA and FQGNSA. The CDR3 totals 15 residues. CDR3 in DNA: TGTGCCAGCACAATGGGGGGGGCGTCAGGTCAGCCTCAGCATTTT. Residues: CASTMGGASGQPQHF. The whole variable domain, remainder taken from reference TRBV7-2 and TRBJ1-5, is GAGVSQSPSNKVTEKGKDVELRCDPISGHTALYWYRQSLGQGLEFLIYFQGNSAPDKSGLPSDRFSAERTGGSVSTLTIQRTQQEDSAVYLCASTMGGASGQPQHFGDGTRLSIL.

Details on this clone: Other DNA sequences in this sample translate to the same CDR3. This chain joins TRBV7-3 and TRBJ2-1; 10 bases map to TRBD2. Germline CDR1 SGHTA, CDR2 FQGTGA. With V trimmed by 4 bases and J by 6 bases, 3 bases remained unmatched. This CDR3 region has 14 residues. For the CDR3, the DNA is TGTGCCAGCAGCTGGACTAGCGGCCTCAATGAGCAGTTCTTC. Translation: CASSWTSGLNEQFF.

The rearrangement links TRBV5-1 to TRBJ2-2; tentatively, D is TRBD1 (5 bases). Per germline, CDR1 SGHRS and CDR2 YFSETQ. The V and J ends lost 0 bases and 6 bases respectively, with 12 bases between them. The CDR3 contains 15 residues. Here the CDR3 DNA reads TGCGCCAGCAGCTTGGAAGGACAAGGGGCCGGGGAGCTGTTTTTT. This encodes CASSLEGQGAGELFF.

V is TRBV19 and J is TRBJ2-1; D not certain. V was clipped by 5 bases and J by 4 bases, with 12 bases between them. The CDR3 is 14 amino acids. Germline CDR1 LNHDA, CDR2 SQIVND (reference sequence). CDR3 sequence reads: CASSPQVTYNEQFF. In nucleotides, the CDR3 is TGTGCCAGTAGTCCCCAGGTTACTTACAATGAGCAGTTCTTC.

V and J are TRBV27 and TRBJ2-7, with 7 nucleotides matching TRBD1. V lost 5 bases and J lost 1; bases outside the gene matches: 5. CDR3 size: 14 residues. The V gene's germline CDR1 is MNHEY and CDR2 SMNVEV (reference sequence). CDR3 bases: TGTGCCAGCAGTCCCAAGGACAGGTCCTACGAGCAGTACTTC. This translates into CASSPKDRSYEQYF.

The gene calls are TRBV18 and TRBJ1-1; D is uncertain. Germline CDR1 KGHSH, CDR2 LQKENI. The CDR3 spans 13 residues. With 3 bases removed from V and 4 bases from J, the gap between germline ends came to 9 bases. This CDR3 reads CASSPSSATEAFF. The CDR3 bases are TGTGCCAGCTCACCCTCGAGCGCCACTGAAGCTTTCTTT.

CDR3 in DNA: TGTGCCAGCAGTTCATGGGTTCGTGGCTACACCTTC. Amino acid sequence: CASSSWVRGYTF. The chain joins TRBV28 to TRBJ1-2; D is ambiguous. Between the trimmed V and J ends, which lost 4 bases and 7 bases, there was a span of 10 bases. CDR1 and CDR2 (germline): MDHEN, SYDVKM. This CDR3 region has 12 residues.

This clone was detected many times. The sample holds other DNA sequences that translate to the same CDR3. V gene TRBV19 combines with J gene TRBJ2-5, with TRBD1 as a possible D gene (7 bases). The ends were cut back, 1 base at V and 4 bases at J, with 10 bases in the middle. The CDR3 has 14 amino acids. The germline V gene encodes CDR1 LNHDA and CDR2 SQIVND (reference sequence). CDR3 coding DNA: TGTGCCAGTAGTATAGGACAGGGAGGAGAGACCCAGTACTTC. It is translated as CASSIGQGGETQYF.

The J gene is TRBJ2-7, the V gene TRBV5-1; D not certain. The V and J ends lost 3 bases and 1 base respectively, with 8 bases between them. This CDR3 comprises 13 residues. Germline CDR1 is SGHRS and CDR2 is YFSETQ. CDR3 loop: CASSSQVSYEQYF. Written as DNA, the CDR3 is TGCGCCAGCAGCTCCCAGGTTTCCTACGAGCAGTACTTC.

DNA for the CDR3: TGTGCGAGAATCCGGGGACAAGAGACCCAGTACTTC. Translation gives CARIRGQETQYF. V usage is TRBV6-9 and J usage is TRBJ2-5; D may be TRBD2 (5 bases). Germline loops: CDR1 MNHGY, CDR2 SVAAGI. The CDR3 extends over 12 amino acids.

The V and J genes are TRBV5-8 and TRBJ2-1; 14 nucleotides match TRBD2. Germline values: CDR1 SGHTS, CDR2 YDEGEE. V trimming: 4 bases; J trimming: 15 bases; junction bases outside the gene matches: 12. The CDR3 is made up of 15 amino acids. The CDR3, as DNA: TGTGCCAGCAGCGCCACGGGACTAGCGGGAGCAGGGCGGTTCTTC. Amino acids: CASSATGLAGAGRFF.

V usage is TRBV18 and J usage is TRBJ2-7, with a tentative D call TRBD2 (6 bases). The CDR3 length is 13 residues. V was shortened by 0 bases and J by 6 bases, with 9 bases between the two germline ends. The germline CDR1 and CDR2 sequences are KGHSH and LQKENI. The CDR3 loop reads CASSPPQGGEQYF. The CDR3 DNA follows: TGTGCCAGCTCACCACCCCAGGGAGGCGAGCAGTACTTC. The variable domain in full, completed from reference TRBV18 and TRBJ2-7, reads NAGVMQNPRHLVRRRGQEARLRCSPMKGHSHVYWYRQLPEEGLKFMVYLQKENIIDESGMPKERFSAEFPKEGPSILRIQQVVRGDSAAYFCASSPPQGGEQYFGPGTRLTVT.

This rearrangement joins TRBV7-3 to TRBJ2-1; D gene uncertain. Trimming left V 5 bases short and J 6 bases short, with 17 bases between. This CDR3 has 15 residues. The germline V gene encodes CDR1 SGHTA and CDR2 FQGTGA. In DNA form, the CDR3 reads TGTGCCAGCAGCAGCTCAGGTCAAATAAGCAATGAGCAGTTCTTC. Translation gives CASSSSGQISNEQFF. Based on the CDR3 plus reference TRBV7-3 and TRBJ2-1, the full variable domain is GAGVSQTPSNKVTEKGKYVELRCDPISGHTALYWYRQSLGQGPEFLIYFQGTGAADDSGLPNDRFFAVRPEGSVSTLKIQRTERGDSAVYLCASSSSGQISNEQFFGPGTRLTVL.

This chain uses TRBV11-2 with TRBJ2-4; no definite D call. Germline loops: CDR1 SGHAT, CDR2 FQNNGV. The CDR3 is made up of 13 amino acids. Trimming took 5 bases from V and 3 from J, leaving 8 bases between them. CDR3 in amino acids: CASSQRVKNIQYF. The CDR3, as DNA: TGTGCCAGCAGCCAACGGGTCAAAAACATTCAGTACTTC.